The clone carrying this T cell receptor beta chain has a count of ten or more. CDR1 and CDR2 (germline): KGHDR, SFDVKD. This CDR3 is 13 amino acids long. V shed 7 bases and J shed 5 bases, with 12 bases lying between them. This sample was included in a study of human T cells and chemical hapten exposure. Time point here: pre-sensitization, week 0. Sample treatment: therapeutic diphenylcyclopropenone sensitization with weekly scalp DPC. The library labeled individual cDNA molecules by adding unique molecular identifiers to them. TCRdb analysed the RACE reads with MiXCR anew, one entry per CDR3 protein. This sample has 300,000 to 450,000 distinct CDR3 sequences, with approximately 5.1% found just once.

V gene TRBV24-1 combines with J gene TRBJ2-3; no definite D call. The sequence was collected from a woman aged 45 to 65 with alopecia areata. Some clones in this sample may be carry-over from other donors' samples. The material sequenced was whole blood, taken in connection with sensitization to the hapten diphenylcyclopropenone (DPC). The CDR3 here is CATRHYGQDTQYF. DNA for the CDR3: TGTGCCACCAGGCACTACGGTCAAGATACGCAGTATTTT.